The 24 T cell receptor beta chains reported below all come from one sample, sequenced in a study of cytomegalovirus exposure and HLA in healthy donors. Vbeta (60) and Jbeta (13) primers were used in the PCR. Measured with immunoSEQ multiplex PCR; TCRdb has only the in-frame clones, and not every one. The sample includes 150,000 to 200,000 clones, 65% to 85% of them seen just once. The sequenced sample consisted of PBMCs. These receptors all come from a woman aged 45-65 years in good health and CMV-seropositive.

A remark on this clone: The sample holds other DNA sequences that translate to the same CDR3. V usage is TRBV19 and J usage is TRBJ2-5, with 10 bases lining up with TRBD1. V trimming: 6 bases; J trimming: 4 bases; junction bases outside the gene matches: 2. The CDR3 sequence is 13 residues long. Germline V CDR1 and CDR2: LNHDA, SQIVND (reference sequence). The CDR3 reads CASSWTGGETQYF. CDR3 nucleotide sequence: TGTGCCAGTAGCTGGACAGGGGGAGAGACCCAGTACTTC.

The chain is built from TRBV27 and TRBJ2-2; tentatively, D is TRBD1 (6 bases). Germline V CDR1 and CDR2: MNHEY, SMNVEV (reference sequence). Trimming took 7 bases from V and 0 from J, leaving 15 bases between them. CDR3 size: 16 residues. The CDR3, as DNA: TGTGCCAGCACTATGACAGGATCGTCGAACACCGGGGAGCTGTTTTTT. Translating gives CASTMTGSSNTGELFF.

The chain combines TRBV19 with TRBJ2-2, with D tentatively TRBD1 (6 bases). The V end was cut by 3 bases, the J end by 0 bases, with 17 bases between. Germline CDR1 LNHDA, CDR2 SQIVND (reference sequence). The CDR3 loop spans 18 amino acids. CDR3: CASSISGNRVANTGELFF. The CDR3 DNA follows: TGTGCCAGTAGTATCTCGGGTAACAGGGTCGCGAACACCGGGGAGCTGTTTTTT.

The chain joins TRBV19 to TRBJ2-5; no clear D gene. CDR3 length: 15 amino acids. Trimming removed 1 base from V and 1 base from J, with 10 bases in between. Germline CDR1 is LNHDA and CDR2 is SQIVND (reference sequence). The CDR3 sequence: CASSIAGRIQETQYF. Here the CDR3 DNA reads TGTGCCAGTAGTATAGCTGGGCGAATCCAAGAGACCCAGTACTTC.

The genes are TRBV5-6 and TRBJ2-1; TRBD2 agrees at 7 bases. This CDR3 contains 17 residues. Germline V gene sequence: CDR1 SGHDT, CDR2 YYEEEE. Losses at the gene ends were 3 bases for V and 4 bases for J; bases not matched to a gene: 13. DNA of the CDR3: TGTGCCAGCAGCTACCTTGGGGGGGAACAGATTTACAATGAGCAGTTCTTC. This gives the protein CASSYLGGEQIYNEQFF.

This chain connects TRBV27 to TRBJ2-7; TRBD2 matches at 9 bases. The CDR3 extends over 18 amino acids. Germline CDR1 and CDR2: MNHEY and SMNVEV (reference sequence). Trimming took 3 bases from V and 6 from J; bases not matched to a gene: 18. This CDR3 is CASSFGRLAGVIDREQYF. As DNA, the CDR3 is TGTGCCAGCAGTTTCGGGCGCTTAGCGGGAGTGATAGATCGCGAGCAGTACTTC.

The chain combines TRBV28 with TRBJ1-5; the D is unclear. This CDR3 has 16 residues. Germline assignment: CDR1 MDHEN and CDR2 SYDVKM. Trimming took 2 bases from V and 3 from J, leaving 14 bases between them. The CDR3 sequence is CASSLGLGRSNQPQHF. The CDR3 DNA is TGTGCCAGCAGTTTAGGACTAGGACGGTCCAATCAGCCCCAGCATTTT.

This sequence joins TRBV28 and TRBJ1-1, with no clear D. CDR1 and CDR2 (germline): MDHEN, SYDVKM. V was clipped by 5 bases and J by 0 bases, with 19 bases between them. The CDR3 totals 17 residues. The CDR3 here is CASSPIGGWQMNTEAFF. The CDR3 DNA is TGTGCCAGCAGTCCGATAGGCGGGTGGCAGATGAACACTGAAGCTTTCTTT.

The genes are TRBV27 and TRBJ1-4; possibly TRBD1 for D (5 bases). This CDR3 comprises 15 residues. Looked up from germline, CDR1 is MNHEY and CDR2 is SMNVEV (reference sequence). Trimming took 5 bases from V and 1 from J, leaving 11 bases between them. The CDR3: CASSISRGTNEKLFF. CDR3 bases: TGTGCCAGCAGTATTTCTAGGGGAACTAATGAAAAACTGTTTTTT. The full variable domain, its missing parts supplied by reference TRBV27 and TRBJ1-4, is EAQVTQNPRYLITVTGKKLTVTCSQNMNHEYMSWYRQDPGLGLRQIYYSMNVEVTDKGDVPEGYKVSRKEKRNFPLILESPSPNQTSLYFCASSISRGTNEKLFFGSGTQLSVL.

V usage is TRBV28 and J usage is TRBJ2-3, with 10 nucleotides matching TRBD1. The CDR3 extends over 15 amino acids. CDR1 MDHEN and CDR2 SYDVKM come from the germline V gene. Trimming removed 2 bases from V and 1 base from J; junction bases left unmatched: 0. This CDR3 reads CASSLGTGGTDTQYF. Written as DNA, the CDR3 is TGTGCCAGCAGTTTAGGGACAGGGGGCACAGATACGCAGTATTTT.

The gene calls are TRBV5-1 and TRBJ2-5, with D uncertain. Between the trimmed V and J ends, which lost 4 bases and 4 bases, there was a span of 11 bases. CDR1 SGHRS and CDR2 YFSETQ come from the germline V gene. The CDR3 consists of 13 residues. The CDR3 nucleotides are TGCGCCAGCAGCCCCCAGGCTCTAGAGACCCAGTACTTC. The encoded protein is CASSPQALETQYF.

This sequence joins TRBV28 and TRBJ1-2; D possibly corresponds to TRBD1 (5 bases). V lost 5 bases, J lost 8 bases, and 21 bases lay in between. In germline, CDR1 is MDHEN, CDR2 SYDVKM. This CDR3 spans 15 amino acids. In nucleotides, the CDR3 is TGTGCCAGCAGTCGGGGGTTTGGGGCTCGACGGGGCTACACCTTC. Translated, it gives CASSRGFGARRGYTF.

CDR3 sequence (DNA): TGTGCCAGCAGCTTAGGAACAGGGGGCTTCTCTGGGGCCAACGTCCTGACTTTC. It yields the protein CASSLGTGGFSGANVLTF. The chain is built from TRBV11-2 and TRBJ2-6, with 9 bases that match TRBD1. Germline V gene sequence: CDR1 SGHAT, CDR2 FQNNGV. CDR3 length: 18 amino acids. Trimming at V came to 1 base and at J to 0 bases, leaving 4 bases not matched to a gene.

The genes are TRBV7-2 and TRBJ1-3; no firm D call. Germline V gives CDR1 SGHTA, CDR2 FQGNSA. The V end was cut by 5 bases, the J end by 4 bases, with 15 bases between. This CDR3 has 15 amino acids. CDR3: CASSPSGFSGNTIYF. CDR3 DNA sequence: TGTGCCAGCAGCCCAAGCGGGTTCTCGGGAAACACCATATATTTT.

This clone was picked up one time. This chain joins TRBV10-3 and TRBJ2-3; D ambiguous. V shed 2 bases and J shed 9 bases, with 12 bases lying between them. This CDR3 has 13 amino acids. CDR1 is ENHRY and CDR2 is SYGVKD in the germline V gene. Written as DNA, the CDR3 is TGTGCCATCAGTGAGGAACTCCCTACCACGCAGTATTTT. Translated: CAISEELPTTQYF.

V usage is TRBV7-2 and J usage is TRBJ2-1; 7 bases line up with TRBD2. The junction had 6 bases not matched to a gene; V was cut back by 5 bases and J by 8 bases. The CDR3 sequence is 13 residues long. Germline-derived CDR1 and CDR2 are SGHTA and FQGNSA. CDR3 loop: CASSRDYEDEQFF. The CDR3 DNA reads TGTGCCAGCAGCCGGGACTATGAGGATGAGCAGTTCTTC.

The chain uses TRBV19 and TRBJ1-5; 10 nucleotides match TRBD1. V lost 3 bases and J lost 4; bases outside the gene matches: 3. CDR3 length: 15 residues. The germline CDR1 and CDR2 sequences are LNHDA and SQIVND (reference sequence). CDR3 loop: CASSIRDRGNQPQHF. The CDR3 DNA reads as TGTGCCAGTAGTATTAGGGACAGGGGTAATCAGCCCCAGCATTTT.

The chain recombines TRBV29-1 with TRBJ2-1; TRBD2 matches at 9 bases. Germline-derived CDR1 and CDR2 are SQVTM and ANQGSEA. Trimming cost V 7 bases and J 8 bases; bases outside gene matches: 15. This CDR3 region has 15 residues. The CDR3 coding sequence is TGCAGCGCCCTCGGGGGTAGCGGGAGCGGCGATGAGCAGTTCTTC. This codes for CSALGGSGSGDEQFF.

The chain combines TRBV6-6 with TRBJ2-2; tentatively, D is TRBD2 (6 bases). Trimming took 7 bases from V and 7 from J, leaving 19 bases between them. The CDR3 consists of 15 residues. Germline V gene lookup returns CDR1 MNHNY and CDR2 SVGAGI (reference sequence). The CDR3 here is CASTWEAGNGGELFF. Here the CDR3 DNA reads TGTGCCAGCACCTGGGAAGCGGGCAATGGCGGGGAGCTGTTTTTT.

J is TRBJ1-3 and V is TRBV10-3; 9 bases align to TRBD1. The germline V gene has CDR1 ENHRY and CDR2 SYGVKD. V lost 8 bases and J lost 0; bases outside the gene matches: 5. The CDR3 covers 15 residues. The CDR3 spells CAIATGGTSGNTIYF. DNA of the CDR3: TGTGCCATCGCGACAGGGGGTACCTCTGGAAACACCATATATTTT.

On this clone: In the same sample, other DNA sequences code for this CDR3. V gene TRBV7-2 combines with J gene TRBJ1-3; D gene unclear. CDR1 is SGHTA and CDR2 is FQGNSA in the germline V gene. The CDR3 covers 15 residues. Trimming removed 2 bases from V and 0 bases from J, with 8 bases in between. CDR3 in DNA: TGTGCCAGCAGCTTAACCCCCAGCTCTGGAAACACCATATATTTT. Its protein product is CASSLTPSSGNTIYF.

The J gene is TRBJ2-7, the V gene TRBV6-5, with TRBD2 identical over 11 bases. Germline-derived CDR1 and CDR2 are MNHEY and SVGAGI. Losses at the gene ends were 2 bases for V and 3 bases for J; bases not matched to a gene: 6. CDR3 size: 16 residues. CDR3 residues: CASSYPGLAGLYEQYF. DNA for the CDR3: TGTGCCAGCAGTTACCCTGGACTAGCGGGTCTCTACGAGCAGTACTTC.

This chain joins TRBV27 and TRBJ2-3, with 8 nucleotides matching TRBD1. V dropped 6 bases and J dropped 6; count of bases not matched to a gene: 14. CDR3 length: 16 residues. Per the germline V gene, CDR1 is MNHEY and CDR2 is SMNVEV (reference sequence). CDR3 coding DNA: TGTGCCAGCAGGACTGACAGGGGCCGCCTGTGGGATACGCAGTATTTT. Residues: CASRTDRGRLWDTQYF.

In DNA form, the CDR3 reads TGTGCCAGCAGTTTAGAGGGGGATGTAGAGACCCAGTACTTC. Protein sequence: CASSLEGDVETQYF. The chain combines TRBV28 with TRBJ2-5; D is possibly TRBD1 (6 bases). The germline V and J ends were trimmed by 2 bases and 4 bases, with 11 bases remaining between them. Germline loops: CDR1 MDHEN, CDR2 SYDVKM. There are 14 residues in the CDR3.